Below are 23 T cell receptor beta chains sequenced from a single sample in a study of glioma-infiltrating T cells. Using RNA template, CDR3s of TCR alpha and beta were amplified with iRepertoire arm-PCR. TCRdb ran MiXCR on the multiplex PCR reads and lists one entry per CDR3 protein. The repertoire holds 90,000 to 110,000 distinct CDR3 sequences, with under 30% as singletons. The sequenced material came from glioma tissue, nonneoplastic brain tissue, or PBMCs (not recorded which). Receptors were obtained from a human donor with low-grade glioma or glioblastoma, undergoing nonglioma brain surgery, or in good health (not recorded which).

On this clonotype: One end of the junction is discordant with germline, which a read error may explain. The chain recombines TRBV6-6 with TRBJ2-7, with D uncertain. CDR3 length equals 13 residues. From germline, CDR1 is MNHNY and CDR2 SVGAGI (reference sequence). CDR3 coding DNA: TGTGCCAGGAGTTATAAACTAATCTACGGGCAGTACTTC. This codes for CARSYKLIYGQYF.

A few counts support this clonotype. Given a much more abundant clone one base away, this may be a read error. The chain couples TRBV7-3 to TRBJ1-5; D gene unclear. The length of the CDR3 is 14 residues. Trimming pared 5 bases from V and 11 bases from J, leaving 19 bases between. Germline V gene sequence: CDR1 SGHTA, CDR2 FQGTGA. The CDR3 bases are TGTGCCAGCAGCCCCGACCGGGGAATACGGACCCAGCATTTT. Translated, it gives CASSPDRGIRTQHF.

This clonotype was detected many times. The genes are TRBV7-8 and TRBJ1-2; the match to TRBD1 covers 8 bases. Germline V gene lookup returns CDR1 SGHVS and CDR2 FQNEAQ. The length of the CDR3 is 14 residues. The J segment lost 4 bases and the V segment lost 2 bases, leaving 3 bases of the junction unmatched. CDR3: CASSLTTGVYGYTF. For the CDR3, the DNA is TGTGCCAGCAGCTTAACGACAGGGGTCTATGGCTACACCTTC.

There are many counts of this clonotype. This chain connects TRBV6-5 to TRBJ2-1, with D possibly TRBD2 on 7 matching bases. The CDR3 runs 16 residues. With 0 bases removed from V and 1 base from J, the gap between germline ends came to 10 bases. Per germline, CDR1 MNHEY and CDR2 SVGAGI. CDR3 sequence: CASSYSEGGSYNEQFF. CDR3 DNA: TGTGCCAGCAGTTACTCAGAGGGGGGGTCCTACAATGAGCAGTTCTTC.

This clonotype was seen many times. V and J are TRBV6-2 or TRBV6-3 and TRBJ2-6, with D unresolved. The germline CDR1 and CDR2 sequences are MNHEY and SVGEGT. Trimming cost V 0 bases and J 4 bases, with 1 base left between them. This CDR3 has 13 amino acids. The CDR3 spells CASSYSGANVLTF. CDR3 in DNA: TGTGCCAGCAGTTACTCAGGGGCCAACGTCCTGACTTTC.

The chain links TRBV29-1 to TRBJ2-1; 8 bases agree with TRBD1. The CDR3 is made up of 14 amino acids. V lost 7 bases to trimming and J lost 5 bases; unmatched junction nucleotides: 10. Germline V gene sequence: CDR1 SQVTM, CDR2 ANQGSEA. The CDR3 region is CSGTDRVGNNEQFF. The CDR3 nucleotides are TGCAGCGGGACGGACAGGGTTGGGAACAATGAGCAGTTCTTC.

This clonotype was found many times. The rearrangement links TRBV6-2 or TRBV6-3 to TRBJ2-5; D not resolved. Germline V gene data show CDR1 as MNHEY and CDR2 as SVGEGT. CDR3 length: 13 amino acids. Between the trimmed V and J ends, which lost 6 bases and 5 bases, there was a span of 13 bases. CDR3 protein: CASRAVPLETQYF. In DNA, the CDR3 is TGTGCCAGCAGGGCCGTCCCCTTGGAGACCCAGTACTTC.

Only one count was recorded for this clonotype. This may be a read error, as it is one base from a much larger clone. The chain has TRBV27 and TRBJ2-7; a weak D match, TRBD2 (5 bases). The J call may be faulty, since TRBJ2-1 better matches the DNA end. This CDR3 contains 13 residues. Germline-derived CDR1 and CDR2 are MNHEY and SMNVEV (reference sequence). The CDR3 protein is CASRMAGVYEQFF. The CDR3 DNA follows: TGTGCCAGCAGGATGGCGGGTGTCTACGAGCAGTTCTTC.

The rearrangement links TRBV2 to TRBJ2-3; 12 bases are shared with TRBD1. Germline V gene lookup returns CDR1 SNHLY and CDR2 FYNNEI. The length of the CDR3 is 13 residues. V lost 7 bases, J lost 7 bases, and 3 bases stayed unmatched. The CDR3 loop reads CASKGQGANTQYF. The CDR3 bases are TGTGCCAGCAAGGGACAGGGGGCAAATACGCAGTATTTT.

This clonotype was detected ten times or more. V is TRBV6-6 and J is TRBJ2-1; TRBD1 might be the D (6 bases). Germline V gene sequence: CDR1 MNHNY, CDR2 SVGAGI (reference sequence). V was pared by 0 bases and J by 0 bases, with 9 bases between. CDR3 length equals 16 residues. The CDR3 sequence: CASSYSGTSSYNEQFF. CDR3 nucleotides: TGTGCCAGCAGTTACTCGGGGACAAGCTCCTACAATGAGCAGTTCTTC.

In its sample, this clonotype was seen many times. The genes are TRBV2 and TRBJ2-1; 7 nucleotides align to TRBD1. V shed 4 bases, J shed 6 bases, and the junction held 3 bases outside the gene matches. Per the germline V gene, CDR1 is SNHLY and CDR2 is FYNNEI. The CDR3 runs to 13 residues. CDR3 amino acids: CASSVDRSNEQFF. CDR3 in DNA: TGTGCCAGCAGTGTGGACAGGTCCAATGAGCAGTTCTTC.

Concerning this clonotype: A much larger clone lies one base from this, so it may be a read error. V and J are TRBV5-1 and TRBJ2-5; the D is unclear. The germline V gene has CDR1 SGHRS and CDR2 YFSETQ. The CDR3 is 13 amino acids. The CDR3 loop is CASSLAPQETKYF. The DNA for the CDR3 is TGCGCCAGCAGCTTGGCACCGCAAGAGACCAAGTACTTC.

This clonotype occurred once. Relative to the germline gene, one junction end is altered; a read error may explain this. The chain recombines TRBV24-1 with TRBJ1-1; a possible D gene is TRBD1 (5 bases). Germline assignment: CDR1 KGHDR and CDR2 SFDVKD. The CDR3 is 13 amino acids. The DNA for the CDR3 is TGTGCTACCAGTGATTTCACAGGTAATGAAGCTTTCTTT. As protein: CATSDFTGNEAFF.

The sample holds many counts of this clonotype. This chain uses TRBV29-1 with TRBJ2-1; 9 positions agree with TRBD1. The CDR3 is made up of 14 amino acids. Germline CDR1 SQVTM, CDR2 ANQGSEA. V shed 8 bases and J 7 bases; nucleotides not matched to a gene: 12. CDR3 region: CSTQTGGLSNEQFF. Here the CDR3 DNA reads TGCAGCACTCAGACAGGGGGTCTGTCAAATGAGCAGTTCTTC.

This clonotype was counted between two and nine times. J is TRBJ1-6 and V is TRBV7-2, with 10 bases lining up with TRBD1. V lost 2 bases, J lost 0 bases, and 10 bases stayed unmatched. From germline, CDR1 is SGHTA and CDR2 FQGNSA. The CDR3 extends over 20 amino acids. The CDR3 loop reads CASSLRPGQGPSSYNSPLHF. CDR3 nucleotides: TGTGCCAGCAGCTTACGACCGGGACAGGGGCCGAGCTCCTATAATTCACCCCTCCACTTT.

As to this clonotype: A single base separates this from a much larger clone, so it may be a read error. Since no conserved phenylalanine or tryptophan closes the CDR3, a read error is the likely cause. This sequence joins TRBV11-2 and TRBJ2-1; unclear D gene. This CDR3 comprises 11 residues. Germline CDR1 and CDR2: SGHAT and FQNNGV. The CDR3 nucleotides are TGTGCCAGCAGACTCTACGATGAGCAGTTCTTA. Amino acids: CASRLYDEQFL.

This clonotype was counted at least ten times. CDR3 nucleotide sequence: TGTGCCAGCAGTTTGGTCCAGGGCGGCATCTACGAGCAGTACTTC. This sequence encodes CASSLVQGGIYEQYF. V and J are TRBV27 and TRBJ2-7, with a tentative D call TRBD1 (5 bases). CDR1 and CDR2 from the germline V gene are MNHEY and SMNVEV (reference sequence). V was trimmed by 3 bases and J by 3 bases, leaving 15 bases between them. The CDR3 has 15 amino acids.

This clonotype was counted only a few times. At one of its ends the junction is not consistent with the germline gene, which may arise from a read error. The chain uses TRBV28 and TRBJ1-5; D not resolved. The CDR3 has 15 amino acids. Germline CDR1 MDHEN, CDR2 SYDVKM. CDR3 nucleotides: TGTGCCAGCAGCTTGTTTAGGTATAGCAATCAGCTACAGCAGTTT. The encoded protein is CASSLFRYSNQLQQF.

V and J are TRBV6-2 or TRBV6-3 and TRBJ2-5, with D perhaps matching TRBD1 or TRBD2 (5 bases each). The V end lost 5 bases, the J end lost 0 bases, and 13 bases lay between the germline ends. CDR1 and CDR2 (germline): MNHEY, SVGEGT. CDR3 length: 15 amino acids. The CDR3 spells CASSLLEGYQETQYF. CDR3 DNA: TGTGCCAGCAGTCTTCTCGAGGGGTACCAAGAGACCCAGTACTTC.

This clonotype has a count of ten or more. The V and J genes are TRBV16 and TRBJ1-1; D might be TRBD1 (5 bases). Germline V gives CDR1 KGHSY, CDR2 FQNENV. This CDR3 has 15 amino acids. Between the trimmed V and J ends, which lost 1 base and 5 bases, there was a span of 14 bases. The CDR3 here is CASSQFSGSGTEAFF. Here the CDR3 DNA reads TGTGCCAGCAGCCAATTTTCAGGGTCGGGGACTGAAGCTTTCTTT.

The sample holds many counts of this clonotype. This chain joins TRBV4-1 and TRBJ2-1, with D tentatively TRBD1 (5 bases). V was clipped by 0 bases and J by 3 bases, with 15 bases between them. The germline gives CDR1 MGHRA, CDR2 YSYEKL. The CDR3 runs 17 residues. CDR3 DNA sequence: TGCGCCAGCAGCCAAGAAGTAGAGACAGCGAGCTACAATGAGCAGTTCTTC. Its protein product is CASSQEVETASYNEQFF.

With respect to this clonotype: Being one base from a much bigger clone, this may be a read error. The rearrangement joins TRBV29-1 to TRBJ2-7; D may be TRBD1 (5 bases). CDR1 SQVTM and CDR2 ANQGSEA come from the germline V gene. The CDR3 length is 13 residues. The germline V and J ends were trimmed by 4 bases and 6 bases, with 16 bases remaining between them. CDR3 DNA sequence: TGCAGCGTTGTCGGCAGGGATCAAGGCGAGCAGTACTTC. It yields the protein CSVVGRDQGEQYF.

This rearrangement joins TRBV11-1 to TRBJ2-1; 11 nucleotides line up with TRBD2. V lost 6 bases and J lost 7; bases outside the gene matches: 8. CDR3 length equals 15 residues. CDR1 is SGHAT and CDR2 is FQDESV in the germline V gene (reference sequence). CDR3 in DNA: TGTGCCAGCAGAACGAACATAGCGGGGGGGAATGAGCAGTTCTTC. Translation gives CASRTNIAGGNEQFF.